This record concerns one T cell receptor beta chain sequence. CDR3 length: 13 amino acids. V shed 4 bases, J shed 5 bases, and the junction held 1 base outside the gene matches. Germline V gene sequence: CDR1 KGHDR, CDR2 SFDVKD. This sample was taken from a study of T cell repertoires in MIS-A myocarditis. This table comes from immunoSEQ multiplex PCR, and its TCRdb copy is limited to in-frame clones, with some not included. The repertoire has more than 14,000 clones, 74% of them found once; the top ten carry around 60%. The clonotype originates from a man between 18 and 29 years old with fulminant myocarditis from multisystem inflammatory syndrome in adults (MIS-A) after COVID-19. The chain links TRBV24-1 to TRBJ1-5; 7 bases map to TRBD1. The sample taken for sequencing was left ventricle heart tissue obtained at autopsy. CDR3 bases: TGTGCCACCAGTGACAGGGGGGATCAGCCCCAGCATTTT. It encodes CATSDRGDQPQHF.